This T cell receptor (beta chain) was retrieved from a study of vaccination and CD4 T cells after COVID-19. With regard to this clonotype: Its specificity is unknown.

Scientists ran DNA taken from cultured CD4+ T cells through the Oncomine TCR Beta short-read assay for sequencing. TCRdb processed the PCR reads anew with MiXCR; each CDR3 protein has one entry. Of tens of thousands of distinct CDR3 sequences in the sample, around two fifths were seen once. The time point here: late sampling 161 to 241 days after vaccination in a few convalescent patients. Treatment: roughly 11-day PBMC culture with coronavirus spike peptide pools or control peptides (ViraFEST assay). The V end was cut by 0 bases, the J end by 5 bases, with 8 bases between. This CDR3 comprises 12 residues. CDR1 is DFQATT and CDR2 is SNEGSKA in the germline V gene (reference sequence).

V and J are TRBV20-1 and TRBJ2-7; D not certain. This TCR derives from a human donor who had recovered from COVID-19. Sequencing used CD4+ T cells from blood, cultured in vitro, obtained about 7 months after SARS-CoV-2 vaccination. The CDR3 DNA reads as TGCAGTGCTAGAGATTCCCCCCACGAGCAGTACTTC. It yields the protein CSARDSPHEQYF.